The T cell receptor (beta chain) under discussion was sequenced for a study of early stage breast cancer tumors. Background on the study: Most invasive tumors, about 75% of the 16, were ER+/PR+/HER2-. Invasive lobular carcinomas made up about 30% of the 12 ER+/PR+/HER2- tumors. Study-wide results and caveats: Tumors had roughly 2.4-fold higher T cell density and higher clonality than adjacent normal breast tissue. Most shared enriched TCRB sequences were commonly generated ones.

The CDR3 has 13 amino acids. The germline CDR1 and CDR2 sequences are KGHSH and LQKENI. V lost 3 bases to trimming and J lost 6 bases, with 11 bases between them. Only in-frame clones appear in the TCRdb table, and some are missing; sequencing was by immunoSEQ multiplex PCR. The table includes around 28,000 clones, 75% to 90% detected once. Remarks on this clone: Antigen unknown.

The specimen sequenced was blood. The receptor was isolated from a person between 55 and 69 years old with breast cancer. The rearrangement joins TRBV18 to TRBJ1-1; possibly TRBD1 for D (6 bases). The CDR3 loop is CASSPPGHPEAFF. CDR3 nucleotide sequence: TGTGCCAGCTCACCCCCGGGACACCCTGAAGCTTTCTTT. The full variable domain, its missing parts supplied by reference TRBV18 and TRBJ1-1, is NAGVMQNPRHLVRRRGQEARLRCSPMKGHSHVYWYRQLPEEGLKFMVYLQKENIIDESGMPKERFSAEFPKEGPSILRIQQVVRGDSAAYFCASSPPGHPEAFFGQGTRLTVV.